These 10 T cell receptor beta chains share one sample of origin, sequenced in a study of identical twins. TCRdb redid the calling of the 5' RACE reads with MiXCR, one entry per CDR3 protein. Among roughly 500,000 distinct CDR3 sequences listed, 20% to 25% were seen once. These data are also associated with another study on T cells expressing NK-cell markers.

The sequenced sample consisted of CD4+ T cells sorted from blood. The source is a young woman in good health.

Only a few counts were recorded for this clonotype. The chain links TRBV7-3 to TRBJ2-7; the D call may be TRBD1 or TRBD2 (6 bases each). Per germline, CDR1 SGHTA and CDR2 FQGTGA. The V gene lost 9 bases and the J gene lost 7 bases, with 19 bases spanning the gap. The length of the CDR3 is 13 residues. The CDR3 DNA reads TGTGCCAGTTCAGGAGGGCAGGGGAAGGAGCAGTACTTC. Translated, it gives CASSGGQGKEQYF.

V is TRBV18 and J is TRBJ2-1; D is ambiguous. Germline assignment: CDR1 KGHSH and CDR2 LQKENI. CDR3 length equals 15 residues. Trimming removed 3 bases from V and 5 bases from J, with 14 bases in between. The CDR3 coding sequence is TGTGCCAGCTCACCTCGTACAGTAATCGACAATGAGCAGTTCTTC. Translation: CASSPRTVIDNEQFF.

The rearrangement links TRBV2 to TRBJ2-1, with D possibly being TRBD1 or TRBD2 (6 bases each). The V end lost 4 bases, the J end lost 7 bases, and 14 bases lay between the germline ends. The CDR3 extends over 14 amino acids. CDR1 is SNHLY, CDR2 FYNNEI, per germline. CDR3 in DNA: TGTGCCAGCAGTGGGACTAACAGGGCAAATGAGCAGTTCTTC. It yields the protein CASSGTNRANEQFF.

Only a few counts were recorded for this clonotype. This chain uses TRBV11-2 with TRBJ2-2, with D perhaps matching TRBD2 (6 bases). Germline-derived CDR1 and CDR2 are SGHAT and FQNNGV. The CDR3 length is 16 residues. Trimming removed 5 bases at V and 8 bases at J, with 21 bases between. This chain's CDR3 is CASSPVRRAFKGELFF. As DNA, the CDR3 is TGTGCCAGCAGCCCTGTCAGGAGGGCCTTTAAAGGGGAGCTGTTTTTT.

This clonotype appeared a few times. V gene TRBV29-1 combines with J gene TRBJ1-2; perhaps TRBD1 as D (5 bases). The CDR3 extends over 12 amino acids. Per germline, CDR1 SQVTM and CDR2 ANQGSEA. The V and J ends lost 4 bases and 8 bases respectively, with 14 bases between them. CDR3 sequence (DNA): TGCAGCGTTGGGGGTTTTGACAGAGGCTACACCTTC. This codes for CSVGGFDRGYTF. Drawing the rest from reference TRBV29-1 and TRBJ1-2, the complete variable domain is SAVISQKPSRDICQRGTSLTIQCQVDSQVTMMFWYRQQPGQSLTLIATANQGSEATYESGFVIDKFPISRPNLTFSTLTVSNMSPEDSSIYLCSVGGFDRGYTFGSGTRLTVV.

This chain connects TRBV15 to TRBJ2-5; D gene uncertain. Looked up from germline, CDR1 is LNHNV and CDR2 is YYDKDF (reference sequence). V shed 2 bases and J shed 3 bases, with 10 bases lying between them. The CDR3 totals 14 residues. The CDR3 protein is CATSRPALKETQYF. For the CDR3, the DNA is TGTGCCACCAGCAGACCTGCGCTAAAAGAGACCCAGTACTTC.

This clonotype was detected ten times or more. V usage is TRBV20-1 and J usage is TRBJ1-2, with 8 bases fitting TRBD1. The CDR3 extends over 13 amino acids. The V gene end was trimmed by 5 bases and the J gene end by 2 bases; junction bases not matched to a gene: 4. CDR1 is DFQATT, CDR2 SNEGSKA, per germline (reference sequence). CDR3: CSAWGQENYGYTF. The CDR3 DNA reads TGCAGTGCTTGGGGACAGGAAAACTATGGCTACACCTTC.

J is TRBJ2-2 and V is TRBV5-4; 7 nucleotides line up with TRBD2. CDR1 and CDR2 from the germline V gene are SGHNT and YYREEE (reference sequence). V gave up 5 bases and J gave up 5 bases; unmatched junction bases: 6. CDR3 length: 14 amino acids. CDR3 region: CASSRDYQTGELFF. As DNA, the CDR3 is TGTGCCAGCAGTAGGGACTATCAAACCGGGGAGCTGTTTTTT.

This clonotype was picked up a small number of times. The chain links TRBV20-1 to TRBJ2-7; no definite D call. V lost 5 bases, J lost 2 bases, and 19 bases lay in between. The CDR3 is 15 amino acids. CDR1 and CDR2 (germline): DFQATT, SNEGSKA (reference sequence). The CDR3 reads CSAVGTARSPYEQYF. The CDR3 region has the DNA TGCAGTGCTGTGGGCACGGCTAGGTCCCCCTACGAGCAGTACTTC.

This clonotype was seen only a few times. This sequence joins TRBV20-1 and TRBJ2-1; 9 nucleotides align to TRBD2. Unmatched junction bases numbered 6, after V lost 0 bases and J lost 6 bases. Germline CDR1 DFQATT, CDR2 SNEGSKA (reference sequence). This CDR3 spans 15 amino acids. The CDR3 loop reads CSARDGSGRSNEQFF. The CDR3 DNA sequence: TGCAGTGCTAGAGATGGAAGCGGGAGGAGCAATGAGCAGTTCTTC.